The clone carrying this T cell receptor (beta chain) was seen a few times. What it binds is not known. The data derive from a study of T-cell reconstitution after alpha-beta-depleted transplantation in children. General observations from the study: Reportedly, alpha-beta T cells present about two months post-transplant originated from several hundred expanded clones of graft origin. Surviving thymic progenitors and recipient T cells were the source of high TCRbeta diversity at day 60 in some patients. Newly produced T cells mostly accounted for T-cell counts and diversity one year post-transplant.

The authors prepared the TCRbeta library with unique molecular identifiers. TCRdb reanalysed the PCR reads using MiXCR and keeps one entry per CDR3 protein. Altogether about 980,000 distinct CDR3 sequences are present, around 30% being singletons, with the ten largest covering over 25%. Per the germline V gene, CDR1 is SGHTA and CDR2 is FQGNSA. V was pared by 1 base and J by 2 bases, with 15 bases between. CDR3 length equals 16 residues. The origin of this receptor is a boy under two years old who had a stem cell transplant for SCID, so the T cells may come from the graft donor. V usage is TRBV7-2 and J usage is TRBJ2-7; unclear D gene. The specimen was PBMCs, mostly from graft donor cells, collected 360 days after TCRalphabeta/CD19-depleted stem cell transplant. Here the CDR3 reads CASSLEGWAATYEQYF. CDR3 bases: TGTGCCAGCAGCTTAGAGGGCTGGGCAGCCACCTACGAGCAGTACTTC.